These T cell receptor beta chains were read from a single sample in a study of blood T cell repertoires in COVID-19. Some clones are missing from TCRdb's copy, which holds only in-frame ones; the method was immunoSEQ multiplex PCR. The table records 350,000 or so clones, roughly nine tenths of them present only once. Sequencing input: PBMCs or T cells enriched from blood (not recorded which). These receptors were obtained from a woman in her 30s who had recovered from COVID-19. The CDR3 runs from the conserved cysteine through the conserved F or W. Fields, in order: J gene, D gene, V gene, clone size, CDR3 DNA, CDR3 protein. D genes are given only for firm matches. Clone size is not always given. Where it is, it says once, few, many or a class for expanded clones.

j_call: TRBJ2-5; d_call: TRBD1; v_call: TRBV11-2; clone_size: .; cdr3_nt: TGTGCCAGCAGCACCCGGGACAGGGGGCAAGAGACCCAGTACTTC; cdr3_aa: CASSTRDRGQETQYF
j_call: TRBJ1-1; d_call: TRBD1; v_call: TRBV10-1; clone_size: .; cdr3_nt: TGCGCCAGCACCCCGGGCAGGGGGCGAACTGAAGCTTTCTTT; cdr3_aa: CASTPGRGRTEAFF
j_call: TRBJ2-1; d_call: TRBD1; v_call: TRBV2; clone_size: .; cdr3_nt: TGTGCCAGCAGTGCGGACAGGGTTGGGGATGAGCAGTTCTTC; cdr3_aa: CASSADRVGDEQFF
j_call: TRBJ1-2; d_call: .; v_call: TRBV10-1; clone_size: .; cdr3_nt: TGCGCCAGCAGTGAGGAGTATAGTTATGGCTACACCTTC; cdr3_aa: CASSEEYSYGYTF
j_call: TRBJ2-7; d_call: .; v_call: TRBV19; clone_size: .; cdr3_nt: TGTGCCAGTAGTATAGGGGCGGGGGCCCCCTACGAGCAGTACTTC; cdr3_aa: CASSIGAGAPYEQYF
j_call: TRBJ2-7; d_call: .; v_call: TRBV5-4; clone_size: few; cdr3_nt: TGTGCCAGCAGCTTGAGTGGGGCCGAGCAGTACTTC; cdr3_aa: CASSLSGAEQYF
j_call: TRBJ1-2; d_call: TRBD1; v_call: TRBV18; clone_size: once; cdr3_nt: TGTGCCAGCTCCGGTCAGGGGGCTACTAACTATGGCTACACCTTC; cdr3_aa: CASSGQGATNYGYTF
j_call: TRBJ1-6; d_call: TRBD1; v_call: TRBV5-8; clone_size: .; cdr3_nt: TGTGCCAGCAGCTTGGCTGCAGGGGGCAGGGGTTCACCCCTCCACTTT; cdr3_aa: CASSLAAGGRGSPLHF
j_call: TRBJ2-3; d_call: .; v_call: TRBV7-2; clone_size: .; cdr3_nt: TGTGCCAGCAGCTTAGATCTCTCGGGGACAGATACGCAGTATTTT; cdr3_aa: CASSLDLSGTDTQYF
j_call: TRBJ2-7; d_call: TRBD1; v_call: TRBV5-1; clone_size: .; cdr3_nt: TGCGCCAGCAGCCCGGGACAGGGGCCCTCCTACGAGCAGTACTTC; cdr3_aa: CASSPGQGPSYEQYF
j_call: TRBJ2-7; d_call: TRBD1; v_call: TRBV28; clone_size: .; cdr3_nt: TGTGCCAGCAGTAAGACTTTCCCGAAGGACAGGGCCCACGAGCAGTACTTC; cdr3_aa: CASSKTFPKDRAHEQYF
j_call: TRBJ1-1; d_call: .; v_call: TRBV2; clone_size: .; cdr3_nt: TGTGCCAGCAGACTGCAGGGGAGTGGGACTGAAGCTTTCTTT; cdr3_aa: CASRLQGSGTEAFF
j_call: TRBJ1-5; d_call: .; v_call: TRBV19; clone_size: .; cdr3_nt: TGTGCCAGTAGTAGGGGGTGGAGGGGCGTAGGCAATCAGCCCCAGCATTTT; cdr3_aa: CASSRGWRGVGNQPQHF
j_call: TRBJ2-7; d_call: .; v_call: TRBV10-3; clone_size: .; cdr3_nt: TGTGCCATCAGTGCACAGGGGGGGTACGAGCAGTACTTC; cdr3_aa: CAISAQGGYEQYF
j_call: TRBJ1-2; d_call: TRBD1; v_call: TRBV14; clone_size: .; cdr3_nt: TGTGCCAGCAGCTCTGGACAGGGGCCCGGTAACTATGGCTACACCTTC; cdr3_aa: CASSSGQGPGNYGYTF
j_call: TRBJ2-5; d_call: TRBD2; v_call: TRBV4-2; clone_size: .; cdr3_nt: TGTGCCAGCAGCCAGGCTACGGCATCACTAGCGGTCGGGGAGACCCAGTACTTC; cdr3_aa: CASSQATASLAVGETQYF
j_call: TRBJ2-7; d_call: TRBD1; v_call: TRBV7-9; clone_size: .; cdr3_nt: TGTGCCAGCAGCTTAGTAGGGGGCTCTGACGAGCAGTACTTC; cdr3_aa: CASSLVGGSDEQYF
j_call: TRBJ2-2; d_call: TRBD1; v_call: TRBV7-9; clone_size: .; cdr3_nt: TGTGCCAGCAGCTCCTGGGACAGGGACACCGGGGAGCTGTTTTTT; cdr3_aa: CASSSWDRDTGELFF
j_call: TRBJ1-5; d_call: TRBD1; v_call: TRBV7-9; clone_size: .; cdr3_nt: TGTGCCAGCAGGCTTCATCCTCGGACAGGGCGAAATAGCAATCAGCCCCAGCATTTT; cdr3_aa: CASRLHPRTGRNSNQPQHF
j_call: TRBJ2-1; d_call: .; v_call: TRBV9; clone_size: .; cdr3_nt: TGTGCCAGCAGCGTAGTCGAAACACAAAATGAGCAGTTCTTC; cdr3_aa: CASSVVETQNEQFF
j_call: TRBJ1-1; d_call: TRBD1; v_call: TRBV7-9; clone_size: .; cdr3_nt: TGTGCCAGCAGCCCCAAACCGGGACAGGGGAAATTTTCCACTGAAGCTTTCTTT; cdr3_aa: CASSPKPGQGKFSTEAFF
j_call: TRBJ1-5; d_call: .; v_call: TRBV19; clone_size: .; cdr3_nt: TGTGCCAGCAACCTGGGAACAGGACGCAATCAGCCCCAGCATTTT; cdr3_aa: CASNLGTGRNQPQHF
j_call: TRBJ2-7; d_call: .; v_call: TRBV6-5; clone_size: .; cdr3_nt: TGTGCCAGCAGTTACTCTAACAGGGACCACGAGCAGTACTTC; cdr3_aa: CASSYSNRDHEQYF
j_call: TRBJ1-6; d_call: .; v_call: TRBV18; clone_size: .; cdr3_nt: TGTGCCAGCTCACCAAGTACACTAGATTCACCCCTCCACTTT; cdr3_aa: CASSPSTLDSPLHF
j_call: TRBJ2-6; d_call: .; v_call: TRBV27; clone_size: .; cdr3_nt: TGTGCCAGCACCCACTATCCCCCTGGGGCCAACGTCCTGACTTTC; cdr3_aa: CASTHYPPGANVLTF
j_call: TRBJ1-1; d_call: .; v_call: TRBV6-2/TRBV6-3; clone_size: .; cdr3_nt: TGTGCCAGCAGTAAGAACAGGGAAAACACTGAAGCTTTCTTT; cdr3_aa: CASSKNRENTEAFF
j_call: TRBJ1-1; d_call: .; v_call: TRBV4-1; clone_size: .; cdr3_nt: TGCGCCAGCAGCTACCAGGATGAAGCTTTCTTT; cdr3_aa: CASSYQDEAFF
j_call: TRBJ2-7; d_call: TRBD1; v_call: TRBV29-1; clone_size: .; cdr3_nt: TGCAGCGTTTCCGGGACAGTTCACTCCTACGAGCAGTACTTC; cdr3_aa: CSVSGTVHSYEQYF
j_call: TRBJ2-7; d_call: .; v_call: TRBV15; clone_size: once; cdr3_nt: TGTGCCACCAGCAGCCCAGGGTCCCACGAGCAGTACTTC; cdr3_aa: CATSSPGSHEQYF
j_call: TRBJ2-2; d_call: .; v_call: TRBV6-5; clone_size: .; cdr3_nt: TGTGCCAGCAGTACCCGGTCGGGCACCGGGGAGCTGTTTTTT; cdr3_aa: CASSTRSGTGELFF
j_call: TRBJ1-1; d_call: .; v_call: TRBV12-1; clone_size: .; cdr3_nt: TGTGCCAGCAGCTTTGGGAGACAGGGGGTTAACACTGAAGCTTTCTTT; cdr3_aa: CASSFGRQGVNTEAFF
j_call: TRBJ2-2; d_call: TRBD1; v_call: TRBV5-4; clone_size: .; cdr3_nt: TGTGCCAGCAGCCGGACCGGGACAGGGAACACCGGGGAGCTGTTTTTT; cdr3_aa: CASSRTGTGNTGELFF
j_call: TRBJ2-3; d_call: TRBD2; v_call: TRBV18; clone_size: .; cdr3_nt: TGTGCCAGCTCCCCCGGGACTAGCGGTGATACGCAGTATTTT; cdr3_aa: CASSPGTSGDTQYF
j_call: TRBJ2-5; d_call: TRBD2; v_call: TRBV2; clone_size: .; cdr3_nt: TGTGCCAGCAGTGGGGTAGCGGGGAGGTTGCAGACCCAGTACTTC; cdr3_aa: CASSGVAGRLQTQYF
j_call: TRBJ1-2; d_call: .; v_call: TRBV15; clone_size: .; cdr3_nt: TGTGCCACCAGCAGAGACACAGCCGAGGGTTTTGGCTACACCTTC; cdr3_aa: CATSRDTAEGFGYTF
j_call: TRBJ2-7; d_call: TRBD1; v_call: TRBV11-2; clone_size: .; cdr3_nt: TGTGCCAGCAGCTTAGGGACAGGTAGCGAGCAGTACTTC; cdr3_aa: CASSLGTGSEQYF
j_call: TRBJ1-5; d_call: TRBD1; v_call: TRBV2; clone_size: few; cdr3_nt: TGTGCCAGCAGTGGGCAGGGGGCGACCAATCAGCCCCAGCATTTT; cdr3_aa: CASSGQGATNQPQHF
j_call: TRBJ1-2; d_call: TRBD1; v_call: TRBV9; clone_size: .; cdr3_nt: TGTGCCAGCAGCCCGACAGGGTTCTATGGCTACACCTTC; cdr3_aa: CASSPTGFYGYTF
j_call: TRBJ1-4; d_call: .; v_call: TRBV7-8; clone_size: .; cdr3_nt: TGTGCCAGCAGCTTAGGGGGGCTTAATGAAAAACTGTTTTTT; cdr3_aa: CASSLGGLNEKLFF
j_call: TRBJ1-5; d_call: .; v_call: TRBV3-1/TRBV3-2; clone_size: .; cdr3_nt: TGTGCCAGCAGCCAAGGCTGGGAGGGGCAGCCCCAGCATTTT; cdr3_aa: CASSQGWEGQPQHF
j_call: TRBJ1-5; d_call: TRBD1; v_call: TRBV14; clone_size: .; cdr3_nt: TGTGCCAGCAGCCCGTCCCGGGACAGGGCCGGTAGTCAGCCCCAGCATTTT; cdr3_aa: CASSPSRDRAGSQPQHF
j_call: TRBJ2-1; d_call: .; v_call: TRBV5-4; clone_size: .; cdr3_nt: TGTGCCAGCAGCTTGAAGGTAGTTGGGCGAGATGAGCAGTTCTTC; cdr3_aa: CASSLKVVGRDEQFF